Below, 15 T cell receptor beta chains from the same sample are listed, as sequenced in a study of read filtering for tumor transcriptome and immune sequencing. Molecular barcoded adaptors covering alpha/delta and beta/gamma chains were used on roughly 400 ng RNA. In TCRdb, the reads were re-called with MiXCR into one record per CDR3 protein. Of more than 45,000 distinct CDR3 sequences listed, around 19% are singletons. The sequencing sample was made of a population of CD138-negative cells sorted from bone marrow. The receptors originated from a donor at least 40 years old with multiple myeloma.

This clonotype was seen ten or more times. The rearrangement uses TRBV5-4 and TRBJ2-5; 8 bases line up with TRBD2. Germline CDR1 SGHNT, CDR2 YYREEE (reference sequence). J lost 4 bases, V lost 3 bases, and 2 bases had no gene match. This CDR3 is built from 13 residues. The CDR3, as DNA: TGTGCCAGCAGCTCCCGGGGGGGAGAGACCCAGTACTTC. Its protein product is CASSSRGGETQYF.

This clonotype was found many times. This chain uses TRBV5-1 with TRBJ2-3; 13 nucleotides agree with TRBD2. Germline lookup yields CDR1 SGHRS and CDR2 YFSETQ. V shed 4 bases, J shed 2 bases, and the junction held 10 bases outside the gene matches. CDR3 length: 18 residues. CDR3 sequence reads: CASSTSGTSGMPTDTQYF. CDR3 DNA sequence: TGCGCCAGCAGCACCTCCGGGACTAGCGGGATGCCCACAGATACGCAGTATTTT. The full variable domain, rest sourced from reference TRBV5-1 and TRBJ2-3, is KAGVTQTPRYLIKTRGQQVTLSCSPISGHRSVSWYQQTPGQGLQFLFEYFSETQRNKGNFPGRFSGRQFSNSRSEMNVSTLELGDSALYLCASSTSGTSGMPTDTQYFGPGTRLTVL.

As regards this clonotype: At one of its ends the junction is not consistent with the germline gene, which may arise from a read error. The V and J genes are TRBV5-5 and TRBJ2-7; 13 bases match TRBD2. From germline, CDR1 is SGHKS and CDR2 YYEKEE (reference sequence). This CDR3 spans 16 amino acids. The CDR3, as DNA: TGTGCCAGCAGCGGGACTAGCGGGGATAGCTCCTGCGAGCAGTACTTC. This codes for CASSGTSGDSSCEQYF. The full variable domain, in which reference TRBV5-5 and TRBJ2-7 provide the parts outside the CDR3, is DAGVTQSPTHLIKTRGQQVTLRCSPISGHKSVSWYQQVLGQGPQFIFQYYEKEERGRGNFPDRFSARQFPNYSSELNVNALLLGDSALYLCASSGTSGDSSCEQYFGPGTRLTVT.

Many counts were recorded for this clonotype. The chain is built from TRBV12-3 or TRBV12-4 and TRBJ1-5, with D uncertain. With 4 bases removed from V and 2 bases from J, the gap between germline ends came to 6 bases. The CDR3 is 13 residues long. CDR3 amino acids: CASSYGGNQPQHF. CDR3 DNA sequence: TGTGCCAGCAGTTATGGAGGCAATCAGCCCCAGCATTTT.

This chain connects TRBV28 to TRBJ1-2, with D unresolved. The CDR3 is 14 amino acids. Germline loops: CDR1 MDHEN, CDR2 SYDVKM. V lost 4 bases and J 8 bases, leaving 17 bases between the germline ends. CDR3 amino acids: CASSSPSQTRGYTF. The CDR3 nucleotides are TGTGCCAGCAGTTCCCCATCCCAGACGAGAGGCTACACCTTC.

This rearrangement joins TRBV29-1 to TRBJ2-5; D tentatively fits TRBD1 or TRBD2 (5 bases each). Between the trimmed V and J ends, which lost 6 bases and 2 bases, there was a span of 16 bases. The CDR3 is 14 residues long. Per germline, CDR1 SQVTM and CDR2 ANQGSEA. CDR3 loop: CSVKSRGEQETQYF. For the CDR3, the DNA is TGCAGCGTCAAATCTAGAGGGGAACAAGAGACCCAGTACTTC. The full variable domain, with the rest looked up from reference TRBV29-1 and TRBJ2-5, is SAVISQKPSRDICQRGTSLTIQCQVDSQVTMMFWYRQQPGQSLTLIATANQGSEATYESGFVIDKFPISRPNLTFSTLTVSNMSPEDSSIYLCSVKSRGEQETQYFGPGTRLLVL.

Ten or more counts support this clonotype. The V and J genes are TRBV7-8 and TRBJ2-7; TRBD1 might be the D (6 bases). The V gene lost 0 bases and the J gene lost 2 bases, with 11 bases spanning the gap. The CDR3 length is 15 residues. The germline V gene encodes CDR1 SGHVS and CDR2 FQNEAQ. The CDR3 loop is CASSLAGAGAYEQYF. The CDR3 region has the DNA TGTGCCAGCAGCTTAGCCGGAGCAGGGGCCTACGAGCAGTACTTC.

This chain connects TRBV13 to TRBJ2-3, with D possibly TRBD1 on 5 matching bases. Germline CDR1 reads PRHDT; CDR2 reads FYEKMQ (reference sequence). Deletions cut 3 bases from V and 4 bases from J, with 20 bases between. The CDR3 consists of 17 residues. CDR3 nucleotides: TGTGCCAGCAGCTTTTCAGGGTTGGAAATTTTTGCAGATACGCAGTATTTT. This gives the protein CASSFSGLEIFADTQYF.

This chain connects TRBV7-3 to TRBJ2-3; tentative D call: TRBD2 (5 bases). V lost 2 bases and J lost 0, with 12 bases in between. The CDR3 contains 16 residues. Per germline, CDR1 SGHTA and CDR2 FQGTGA. The CDR3 region is CASSLVGGPSTDTQYF. CDR3 coding DNA: TGTGCCAGCAGCTTAGTGGGCGGGCCTAGCACAGATACGCAGTATTTT. The entire variable domain, with the rest obtained from reference TRBV7-3 and TRBJ2-3, is as follows: GAGVSQTPSNKVTEKGKYVELRCDPISGHTALYWYRQSLGQGPEFLIYFQGTGAADDSGLPNDRFFAVRPEGSVSTLKIQRTERGDSAVYLCASSLVGGPSTDTQYFGPGTRLTVL.

This clonotype was found many times. The CDR3 nucleotides are TGCAGTGCTTCGAAAGGGGCCGATGCTGGGTGGGGAAACACCATATATTTT. Its protein is CSASKGADAGWGNTIYF. J is TRBJ1-3 and V is TRBV20-1, with D perhaps matching TRBD1 (5 bases). The CDR3 totals 17 residues. CDR1 is DFQATT and CDR2 is SNEGSKA in the germline V gene (reference sequence). With 5 bases removed from V and 4 bases from J, the gap between germline ends came to 24 bases.

This clonotype was seen at least ten times. CDR3 sequence (DNA): TGCAGCGTTGAAGATCGAAGGATTAACTATGGCTACACCTTC. Its protein product is CSVEDRRINYGYTF. The chain links TRBV29-1 to TRBJ1-2, with D uncertain. V was cut by 0 bases and J by 1 base, with 9 bases left in between. The CDR3 loop spans 14 amino acids. Per the germline V gene, CDR1 is SQVTM and CDR2 is ANQGSEA.

In regard to this clonotype: This may arise from a read error, as a much more abundant clone is one base away. CDR3 DNA: TGTGCCAGCAGCTTAGGGACAGGGAGCACAGTTACGCAGTATTTT. It is translated as CASSLGTGSTVTQYF. The chain links TRBV7-9 to TRBJ2-3; 8 bases are a match to TRBD1. This CDR3 region has 15 residues. The germline V gene has CDR1 SEHNR and CDR2 FQNEAQ (reference sequence).

About this clonotype itself: A read error may produce the germline difference seen at one junction end. This rearrangement joins TRBV19 to TRBJ1-1, with D unresolved. The CDR3 length is 14 residues. Germline lookup yields CDR1 LNHDA and CDR2 SQIVND (reference sequence). CDR3 in DNA: TGTGCCAGTAAGCGAGGGCAGGAGAACGCTGAAGCTTTCTTC. This gives the protein CASKRGQENAEAFF.

There are many counts of this clonotype. Germline is not matched at one junction end, which may reflect a read error. The rearrangement uses TRBV19 and TRBJ1-2; tentatively, D is TRBD1 (6 bases). The CDR3 runs 14 residues. Germline values: CDR1 LNHDA, CDR2 SQIVND (reference sequence). CDR3 sequence (DNA): TGTGGCAGTAGCCTCCGGGACACTAACTATGGCTACACCTTC. This sequence encodes CGSSLRDTNYGYTF.

This clonotype occurred many times. V and J are TRBV20-1 and TRBJ1-4; D unresolved. There are 13 residues in the CDR3. Germline CDR1 and CDR2: DFQATT and SNEGSKA (reference sequence). V lost 4 bases and J lost 0, with 6 bases in between. The CDR3 spells CSAKPATNEKLFF. In DNA, the CDR3 is TGCAGTGCTAAACCTGCAACTAATGAAAAACTGTTTTTT.